Only a few counts were recorded for the clone carrying this TCR beta chain. Its antigen remains unidentified. Losses at the gene ends were 5 bases for V and 4 bases for J; bases not matched to a gene: 7. CDR1 is GTSNPN, CDR2 SVGIG, per germline (reference sequence). The CDR3 runs to 15 residues. The sample originates from a study of beta chain features in type 1 diabetes. Study details: Researchers looked at about 110 million sorted cells across all samples.

Each sorted population was over 98% pure. General observations from the study: Type 1 diabetes patients had TCRB CDR3s that were shorter (moderately but significantly so) in all four CD4+ subsets. Whether TCRB rearrangement is influenced by HLA type was left unresolved in this analysis.

Since all of the isolated RNA was reverse transcribed, expressed TCRB transcripts were what got sequenced. Reads from naive, central memory and regulatory T cell samples averaged around 3.5 million. Produced via immunoSEQ multiplex PCR; TCRdb's table is partial and in-frame only. The sample lists under 850,000 clones, about an eighth occurring once. Material for sequencing was naive CD4+ T cells from blood. This chain links TRBV30 with TRBJ2-2; 10 nucleotides match TRBD1. This TCR was recovered from a man between 18 and 35 years old with type 1 diabetes. The DNA for the CDR3 is TGTGCCTGGGAAACGGGACAGGGGACCACCGGGGAGCTGTTTTTT. Translated, it gives CAWETGQGTTGELFF.